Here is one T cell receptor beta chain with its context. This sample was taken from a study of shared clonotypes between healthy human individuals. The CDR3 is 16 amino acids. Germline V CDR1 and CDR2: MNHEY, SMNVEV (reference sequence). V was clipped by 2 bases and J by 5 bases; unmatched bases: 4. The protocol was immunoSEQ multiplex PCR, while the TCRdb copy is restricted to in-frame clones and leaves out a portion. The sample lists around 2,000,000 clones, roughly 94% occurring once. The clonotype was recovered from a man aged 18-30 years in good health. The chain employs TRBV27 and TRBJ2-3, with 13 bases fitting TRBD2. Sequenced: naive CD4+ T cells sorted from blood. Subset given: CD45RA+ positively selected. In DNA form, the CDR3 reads TGTGCCAGCAGTTTAACTAGCGGGGGGGCGGGAGATACGCAGTATTTT. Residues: CASSLTSGGAGDTQYF.